This T cell receptor (beta chain) appears in the sequencing data of a study of Graves' ophthalmopathy and Graves' hyperthyroidism. The TCR beta CDR3 regions underwent amplification from RNA transcripts. In the first round, RT-PCR was carried out with HTBI primers, and a multiplex PCR formed the second round. TCRdb re-called the multiplex PCR reads with MiXCR, one entry per CDR3 protein. The sample has about 590,000 distinct CDR3 sequences, 39% seen once. Aged 18 to 65, hyperthyroidism patients had been newly diagnosed, with under 2 months' duration. Other autoimmune diseases, uncontrolled infections, pregnancy and lactation each led to patient exclusion. A diagnosis was made from clinical symptoms together with serum thyroxine, TRAb, thyroid ultrasound and orbital computed tomography. This clonotype was seen repeatedly, ten times or more. Germline assignment: CDR1 MGHDK and CDR2 SYGVNS. The CDR3 runs 15 residues. The V segment lost 2 bases and the J segment 8 bases; nucleotides outside the gene matches: 5.

The chain couples TRBV25-1 to TRBJ1-6; 8 nucleotides line up with TRBD1. The sequence was collected from an adult man with Graves' hyperthyroidism. Sequenced sample: peripheral blood or thyroid tissue (not recorded which). Here the CDR3 reads CASSESLTGDSPLHF. CDR3 nucleotide sequence: TGTGCCAGCAGTGAAAGTCTGACAGGGGATTCACCCCTCCACTTT.